In this sample, the clone carrying this TCR beta chain turned up a few times. Its specificity is unknown. The sample originates from a study of beta chain features in type 1 diabetes. Whole-study results and caveats: Among patients, naive, central memory and Treg TCRB repertoires appeared more similar than among healthy donors.

One heparinised blood draw averaging approximately 120 mL was given by each donor. The investigators reverse transcribed all of the isolated RNA, so they sequenced expressed TCRB transcripts. Assay: immunoSEQ multiplex PCR; the TCRdb copy retains only in-frame clones and omits some. The repertoire holds around 500,000 clones, with 25% to 35% as singletons. The germline V gene has CDR1 PRHDT and CDR2 FYEKMQ (reference sequence). CDR3 length: 17 amino acids. V gave up 1 base and J gave up 5 bases, with 20 bases separating them. Sequenced: naive CD4+ T cells from blood. This TCR derives from a man between 18 and 29 years old in good health. V and J are TRBV13 and TRBJ2-5; D may match TRBD1 or TRBD2 (5 bases each). The chain's CDR3 is CASSLEARGTKGETQYF. In nucleotides, the CDR3 is TGTGCCAGCAGCTTAGAAGCGCGAGGGACCAAGGGGGAGACCCAGTACTTC.